The 14 T cell receptor beta chains in this list originate from one sample, sequenced in a study of OX40 agonist ivuxolimab in advanced cancers. Using immunoSEQ multiplex PCR, the repertoire was profiled, and TCRdb retains in-frame clones only, with some absent. Seen here are roughly 26,000 clones, over 60% observed once, and the top ten hold roughly 13%. Here the sequenced sample was CD4+ or CD8+ T cells sorted from blood, taken in a trial of the OX40 agonist ivuxolimab. The receptors were gathered from an adult with an advanced solid tumor such as melanoma, head and neck, liver or kidney cancer.

In this sample, this clone turned up a few times. This chain uses TRBV27 with TRBJ2-5; D perhaps matches TRBD2 (6 bases). Germline V gives CDR1 MNHEY, CDR2 SMNVEV (reference sequence). V lost 5 bases to trimming and J lost 5 bases, with 15 bases between them. This CDR3 has 14 residues. CDR3 region: CASSPQVAGETQYF. The DNA for the CDR3 is TGTGCCAGCAGTCCCCAGGTGGCGGGGGAGACCCAGTACTTC.

The gene calls are TRBV30 and TRBJ1-4; TRBD1 is a possible D gene (6 bases). This CDR3 is 13 amino acids long. V was clipped by 5 bases and J by 8 bases, with 15 bases between them. Germline CDR1 reads GTSNPN; CDR2 reads SVGIG (reference sequence). The CDR3 protein is CAWGSGDTEKLFF. In DNA form, the CDR3 reads TGTGCCTGGGGTTCTGGGGACACCGAAAAACTGTTTTTT.

This clone was detected a few times. CDR3 protein: CASSYRAPGGTQYF. CDR3 in DNA: TGTGCCAGCAGTTACAGGGCACCAGGGGGGACCCAGTACTTC. V is TRBV5-4 and J is TRBJ2-5, with TRBD1 matching over 7 bases. CDR1 is SGHNT and CDR2 is YYREEE in the germline V gene (reference sequence). The V gene end was trimmed by 5 bases and the J gene end by 7 bases; junction bases not matched to a gene: 11. The CDR3 covers 14 residues. The entire variable domain, with the rest obtained from reference TRBV5-4 and TRBJ2-5, is as follows: ETGVTQSPTHLIKTRGQQVTLRCSSQSGHNTVSWYQQALGQGPQFIFQYYREEENGRGNFPPRFSGLQFPNYSSELNVNALELDDSALYLCASSYRAPGGTQYFGPGTRLLVL.

This clone qualifies as medium-sized. V gene TRBV18 combines with J gene TRBJ1-5; D gene unclear. This CDR3 spans 12 amino acids. CDR1 KGHSH and CDR2 LQKENI come from the germline V gene. V lost 2 bases and J lost 8, with 7 bases in between. Here the CDR3 reads CASSPGEEPQHF. The CDR3 DNA reads TGTGCCAGCTCACCAGGGGAGGAGCCCCAGCATTTT.

This clone came up a few times. The chain combines TRBV18 with TRBJ1-1; no firm D call. This CDR3 region has 14 residues. Germline V lookup: CDR1 KGHSH, CDR2 LQKENI. Trimming stripped 3 bases from V and 6 bases from J, with 14 bases between. The CDR3 here is CASSPQHSQPEAFF. In nucleotides, the CDR3 is TGTGCCAGCTCACCGCAACACAGTCAACCTGAAGCTTTCTTT. Drawing the rest from reference TRBV18 and TRBJ1-1, the complete variable domain is NAGVMQNPRHLVRRRGQEARLRCSPMKGHSHVYWYRQLPEEGLKFMVYLQKENIIDESGMPKERFSAEFPKEGPSILRIQQVVRGDSAAYFCASSPQHSQPEAFFGQGTRLTVV.

This chain uses TRBV30 with TRBJ2-7; 9 bases fit TRBD1. The CDR3 contains 14 residues. The germline gives CDR1 GTSNPN, CDR2 SVGIG (reference sequence). Unmatched junction bases numbered 2, after V lost 0 bases and J lost 2 bases. CDR3 coding DNA: TGTGCCTGGAGTGTGGGGACAGGGCCCTACGAGCAGTACTTC. It codes for CAWSVGTGPYEQYF. Using reference TRBV30 and TRBJ2-7 for the parts outside the CDR3, the full variable domain is SQTIHQWPATLVQPVGSPLSLECTVEGTSNPNLYWYRQAAGRGLQLLFYSVGIGQISSEVPQNLSASRPQDRQFILSSKKLLLSDSGFYLCAWSVGTGPYEQYFGPGTRLTVT.

The chain links TRBV5-6 to TRBJ2-3; D unresolved. The CDR3 has 13 residues. V gave up 5 bases and J gave up 0 bases, with 7 bases separating them. Looked up from germline, CDR1 is SGHDT and CDR2 is YYEEEE. Written as DNA, the CDR3 is TGTGCCAGCAGGGCCCTTAGCACAGATACGCAGTATTTT. Protein: CASRALSTDTQYF.

V gene TRBV30 combines with J gene TRBJ2-5; 7 nucleotides line up with TRBD1. V dropped 5 bases and J dropped 4; count of bases not matched to a gene: 7. The V gene's germline CDR1 is GTSNPN and CDR2 SVGIG (reference sequence). This CDR3 has 13 residues. The chain's CDR3 is CAWQTGYRETQYF. The CDR3 DNA sequence: TGTGCCTGGCAGACAGGGTATAGAGAGACCCAGTACTTC.

The chain employs TRBV19 and TRBJ2-7; 8 bases align to TRBD2. This CDR3 has 13 amino acids. From germline, CDR1 is LNHDA and CDR2 SQIVND (reference sequence). V gave up 4 bases and J gave up 9 bases; unmatched junction bases: 8. In DNA form, the CDR3 reads TGTGCCAGTAGTACCTCCCGGGGGGGAACGCAGTACTTC. Translating gives CASSTSRGGTQYF.

This clone was recorded a few times. The gene calls are TRBV6-6 and TRBJ2-3; a possible D gene is TRBD2 (6 bases). Trimming left V 6 bases short and J 0 bases short, with 16 bases between. Per the germline V gene, CDR1 is MNHNY and CDR2 is SVGAGI (reference sequence). CDR3 size: 16 residues. The CDR3 DNA is TGTGCCAGCAGATCAGGACGGGGGACTAGCACAGATACGCAGTATTTT. Encoded protein: CASRSGRGTSTDTQYF.

Turning to this clone: Sequence at one end of the junction differs from germline and may be a read error. V usage is TRBV18 and J usage is TRBJ1-2; D is unresolved. CDR3 length equals 14 residues. Germline V gene data show CDR1 as KGHSH and CDR2 as LQKENI. For the CDR3, the DNA is TGTGCCAGCTCTCCACCGGCGGATCGCTATGGCTACACCTTC. Its protein product is CASSPPADRYGYTF.

V is TRBV30 and J is TRBJ1-4; a weak D match, TRBD1 (6 bases). The CDR3 is 13 residues long. Germline V gives CDR1 GTSNPN, CDR2 SVGIG (reference sequence). V was pared by 2 bases and J by 7 bases, with 11 bases between. As DNA, the CDR3 is TGTGCCTGGAGTATGGGGGCGGGTGAAAAACTGTTTTTT. Encoded protein: CAWSMGAGEKLFF.

This clone was observed a few times. The chain combines TRBV2 with TRBJ1-3; 7 nucleotides align to TRBD1. The germline gives CDR1 SNHLY, CDR2 FYNNEI. After removal of 8 bases from V and 1 base from J, the junction contained 8 bases not matched to a gene. This CDR3 is built from 15 residues. The CDR3 nucleotides read TGTGCCAGCTCGACAGGGATTGGGTCTGGAAACACCATATATTTT. Protein: CASSTGIGSGNTIYF.

The rearrangement uses TRBV27 and TRBJ1-2; D not resolved. V shed 2 bases and J shed 3 bases, with 7 bases lying between them. CDR1 is MNHEY and CDR2 is SMNVEV in the germline V gene (reference sequence). CDR3 length: 13 residues. In DNA, the CDR3 is TGTGCCAGCAGTTTAACCAGATACTATGGCTACACCTTC. It translates to CASSLTRYYGYTF.